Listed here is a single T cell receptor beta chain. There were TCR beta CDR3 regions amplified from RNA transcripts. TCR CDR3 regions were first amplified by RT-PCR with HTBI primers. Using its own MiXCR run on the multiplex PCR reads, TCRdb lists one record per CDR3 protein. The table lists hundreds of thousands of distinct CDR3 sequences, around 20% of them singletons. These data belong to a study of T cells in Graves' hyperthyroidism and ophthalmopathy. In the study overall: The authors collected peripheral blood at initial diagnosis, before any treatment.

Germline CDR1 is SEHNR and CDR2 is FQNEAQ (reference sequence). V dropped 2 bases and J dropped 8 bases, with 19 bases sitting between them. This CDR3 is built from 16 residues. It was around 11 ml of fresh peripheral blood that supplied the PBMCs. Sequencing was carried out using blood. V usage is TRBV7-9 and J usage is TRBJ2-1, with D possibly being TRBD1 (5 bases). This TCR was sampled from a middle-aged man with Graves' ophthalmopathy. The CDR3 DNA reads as TGTGCCAGCAGCTTATTAGGGGCGGAAATGGGCTATGAGCAGTTCTTC. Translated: CASSLLGAEMGYEQFF.